Listed here are 12 T cell receptor beta chains from one sample, sequenced in a study of T cells in Graves' hyperthyroidism and ophthalmopathy. The investigators amplified TCR beta CDR3 regions from RNA transcripts. First-round RT-PCR with HTBI primers amplified the TCR CDR3 region. One entry per CDR3 protein results from TCRdb running MiXCR on the multiplex PCR reads. The table has approximately 520,000 distinct CDR3 sequences, around a quarter seen once; the top ten hold around 11%. Sequencing input: blood. All receptors come from a woman in her 30s with Graves' ophthalmopathy.

The rearrangement uses TRBV7-8 and TRBJ1-5; the match to TRBD1 covers 11 bases. Germline V CDR1 and CDR2: SGHVS, FQNEAQ. The ends lost 5 bases at V and 6 bases at J; junction bases unmatched: 6. The CDR3 runs to 15 residues. CDR3 nucleotide sequence: TGTGCCAGCAGCCTGGGACAGGGGGGGGCTCAGCCCCAGCATTTT. Its protein product is CASSLGQGGAQPQHF. The whole variable domain, remainder taken from reference TRBV7-8 and TRBJ1-5, is GAGVSQSPRYKVAKRGQDVALRCDPISGHVSLFWYQQALGQGPEFLTYFQNEAQLDKSGLPSDRFFAERPEGSVSTLKIQRTQQEDSAVYLCASSLGQGGAQPQHFGDGTRLSIL.

This clonotype was counted only a few times. CDR3 region: CASSSRLAGGRSDADTQYF. CDR3 nucleotide sequence: TGTGCCAGCAGTTCCAGACTAGCGGGGGGGAGGAGTGATGCAGATACGCAGTATTTT. The J gene is TRBJ2-3, the V gene TRBV27; 14 bases match TRBD2. Germline-derived CDR1 and CDR2 are MNHEY and SMNVEV (reference sequence). Trimming at V came to 4 bases and at J to 4 bases, leaving 13 bases not matched to a gene. The CDR3 spans 19 residues.

This clonotype was found many times. This chain links TRBV27 with TRBJ2-7; D is perhaps TRBD2 (6 bases). The V gene lost 5 bases and the J gene lost 5 bases, with 19 bases spanning the gap. This CDR3 spans 15 amino acids. Germline V gives CDR1 MNHEY, CDR2 SMNVEV (reference sequence). CDR3 region: CASSPGLRVWDEQYF. The CDR3, as DNA: TGTGCCAGCAGTCCAGGACTACGAGTGTGGGACGAGCAGTACTTC.

With respect to this clonotype: A much more abundant neighbour one base away suggests this may be a read error. J is TRBJ1-2 and V is TRBV4-3; 9 positions agree with TRBD1. The germline V gene has CDR1 LGHNA and CDR2 YSLEER. This CDR3 comprises 13 residues. The V and J ends lost 3 bases and 7 bases, in that order; junction bases with no gene match: 3. Here the CDR3 DNA reads TGCGCCAGCAGCCACGGGACAGGGTTTGGCTACACCTTC. It translates to CASSHGTGFGYTF.

This chain joins TRBV5-1 and TRBJ1-1; perhaps TRBD1 as D (6 bases). Per the germline V gene, CDR1 is SGHRS and CDR2 is YFSETQ. This CDR3 contains 14 residues. V was cut by 0 bases and J by 7 bases, with 13 bases left in between. CDR3 DNA: TGCGCCAGCAGCTTGGGCCAGGGGACGGGTGAAGCTTTCTTT. Its translation is CASSLGQGTGEAFF. The full variable domain, its missing parts supplied by reference TRBV5-1 and TRBJ1-1, is KAGVTQTPRYLIKTRGQQVTLSCSPISGHRSVSWYQQTPGQGLQFLFEYFSETQRNKGNFPGRFSGRQFSNSRSEMNVSTLELGDSALYLCASSLGQGTGEAFFGQGTRLTVV.

At least ten counts were recorded for this clonotype. This rearrangement joins TRBV20-1 to TRBJ2-6; maybe TRBD2 (5 bases). The V gene lost 7 bases and the J gene lost 0 bases, with 16 bases spanning the gap. The germline V gene has CDR1 DFQATT and CDR2 SNEGSKA (reference sequence). This CDR3 has 16 amino acids. The CDR3 protein is CSVKGVQGSGANVLTF. CDR3 coding DNA: TGCAGTGTTAAGGGAGTTCAAGGCTCTGGGGCCAACGTCCTGACTTTC.

The V call is TRBV10-3, the J call TRBJ1-4; TRBD1 aligns across 10 bases. The CDR3 contains 15 residues. V dropped 0 bases and J dropped 7; count of bases not matched to a gene: 2. Germline V gene sequence: CDR1 ENHRY, CDR2 SYGVKD. In DNA, the CDR3 is TGTGCCATCAGTGAGTCTAGACAGGGGGCTGAAAAACTGTTTTTT. It yields the protein CAISESRQGAEKLFF.

This clonotype was picked up many times. The chain employs TRBV7-3 and TRBJ2-5; 11 nucleotides align to TRBD2. Per the germline V gene, CDR1 is SGHTA and CDR2 is FQGTGA. Trimming removed 3 bases from V and 3 bases from J; junction bases left unmatched: 3. The CDR3 is 15 amino acids. CDR3 sequence: CASSFGTSGKETQYF. The CDR3 DNA sequence: TGTGCCAGCAGCTTTGGGACTAGCGGAAAAGAGACCCAGTACTTC.

The chain uses TRBV7-2 and TRBJ1-1; D remains unclear. V lost 0 bases, J lost 2 bases, and 10 bases lay in between. The germline CDR1 and CDR2 sequences are SGHTA and FQGNSA. CDR3 length equals 15 residues. In DNA form, the CDR3 reads TGTGCCAGCAGCTTAGCCCCAGGATTTAACACTGAAGCTTTCTTT. This sequence encodes CASSLAPGFNTEAFF. The whole variable domain, remainder taken from reference TRBV7-2 and TRBJ1-1, is GAGVSQSPSNKVTEKGKDVELRCDPISGHTALYWYRQSLGQGLEFLIYFQGNSAPDKSGLPSDRFSAERTGGSVSTLTIQRTQQEDSAVYLCASSLAPGFNTEAFFGQGTRLTVV.

Only a few counts were recorded for this clonotype. The chain links TRBV19 to TRBJ2-7; maybe TRBD2 (6 bases). Germline V lookup: CDR1 LNHDA, CDR2 SQIVND (reference sequence). Trimming removed 6 bases from V and 3 bases from J, with 15 bases in between. This CDR3 region has 14 residues. CDR3 sequence: CASSAELADYEQYF. As DNA, the CDR3 is TGTGCCAGTAGCGCCGAACTAGCAGACTACGAGCAGTACTTC.

V and J are TRBV20-1 and TRBJ2-3; perhaps TRBD1 as D (5 bases). The CDR3 sequence is 15 residues long. Trimming took 0 bases from V and 5 from J, leaving 15 bases between them. The germline V gene has CDR1 DFQATT and CDR2 SNEGSKA (reference sequence). CDR3 loop: CSARDPAGREDTQYF. The CDR3 nucleotides read TGCAGTGCTAGAGATCCCGCAGGGCGAGAAGATACGCAGTATTTT.

V usage is TRBV2 and J usage is TRBJ2-4; 10 positions match TRBD2. The length of the CDR3 is 16 residues. V was clipped by 6 bases and J by 0 bases; unmatched bases: 5. Germline V gene lookup returns CDR1 SNHLY and CDR2 FYNNEI. CDR3 sequence: CASRERLAGAKNIQYF. The CDR3, as DNA: TGTGCCAGCAGGGAACGACTAGCGGGAGCCAAAAACATTCAGTACTTC.